The T cell receptor (beta chain) under discussion was sequenced for a study of T cells in Graves' hyperthyroidism and ophthalmopathy. Looking at the study overall: Peripheral blood draws took place at initial diagnosis, ahead of any treatment. Broader study findings: Blood also contained most expanded thyroid clonotypes above 0.001. A 13 V-J model separated ophthalmopathy from stable hyperthyroidism.

As to this clonotype: The antigen is undetermined.

TCR beta CDR3 regions were amplified from RNA transcripts. An initial round of RT-PCR targeting the TCR CDR3 relied on the HTBI primer set. One entry per CDR3 protein results from TCRdb running MiXCR on the multiplex PCR reads. The table lists 300,000 to 450,000 distinct CDR3 sequences, roughly 25% of them singletons. Germline V gives CDR1 KGHDR, CDR2 SFDVKD. Unmatched junction bases numbered 4, after V lost 3 bases and J lost 3 bases. CDR3 length equals 16 residues. The origin of this receptor is a man aged 50-60 years with Graves' hyperthyroidism. The rearrangement uses TRBV24-1 and TRBJ2-2; the match to TRBD1 covers 9 bases. The sample consisted of blood. CDR3 region: CATSDPGQGDTGELFF. The CDR3 DNA reads TGTGCCACCAGTGATCCGGGACAGGGAGACACCGGGGAGCTGTTTTTT.